The subject of this entry is one T cell receptor beta chain. Antigen unknown. The CDR3 runs to 14 residues. Germline assignment: CDR1 SGHTA and CDR2 FQGNSA. Trimming cost V 1 base and J 4 bases; bases outside gene matches: 4. The data were produced by immunoSEQ multiplex PCR, yet TCRdb's version contains in-frame clones alone and is incomplete. Of millions of clones listed, approximately 93% are singletons. The sample is drawn from a study of shared clonotypes between healthy human individuals. Findings of the study overall: Blood was the sole source, and tissue repertoires probably differ. A limitation of the genetic and exposure-history diversity represented arose from few donors.

This sequence was found in a young man in good health. Some clones in this sample may be carry-over from other donors' samples. The chain employs TRBV7-2 and TRBJ2-7; 7 bases agree with TRBD1. Source material: naive CD4+ T cells from PBMCs. Subset: CD45RA+ positively selected. CDR3 sequence: CASSLEGRGYEQYF. CDR3 coding DNA: TGTGCCAGCAGCTTAGAGGGCAGGGGGTACGAGCAGTACTTC.